Listed below are T cell receptor beta chains from one sample, sequenced in a study of cytomegalovirus exposure and HLA in healthy donors. Data came from immunoSEQ multiplex PCR; TCRdb stores just in-frame clones and leaves some out. The sample lists around 150,000 clones; 90% to 95% were seen once. Sequenced sample: PBMCs. The source of these receptors is a man younger than 30 in good health and CMV-seronegative. Each CDR3 is given with its conserved first and last residue. D genes are given only for firm matches. Clone size is shown for a subset of rows, as once, few, many or a class of expanded clone.

d_call	j_call	clone_size	v_call	cdr3_aa	cdr3_nt
TRBD1	TRBJ2-7	-	TRBV23-1	CASSRFGGQGSYEQYF	TGCGCCAGCAGTCGATTCGGGGGACAGGGGTCCTACGAGCAGTACTTC
TRBD1	TRBJ2-3	-	TRBV5-6	CASSLIWTGSTDTQYF	TGTGCCAGCAGCCTCATCTGGACAGGGAGCACAGATACGCAGTATTTT
TRBD1	TRBJ1-2	-	TRBV7-2	CASSSRQGREGYTF	TGTGCCAGCAGCTCCCGACAGGGGAGGGAGGGCTACACCTTC
-	TRBJ1-1	-	TRBV30	CAWSPDSVEAFF	TGTGCCTGGAGTCCCGACAGCGTTGAAGCTTTCTTT
-	TRBJ2-5	few	TRBV5-1	CASSSQGGGETQYF	TGCGCCAGCAGCTCGCAGGGAGGCGGAGAGACCCAGTACTTC
TRBD1	TRBJ2-7	-	TRBV6-1	CASAAQGNYEQYF	TGTGCCAGCGCGGCACAGGGGAATTACGAGCAGTACTTC
TRBD1	TRBJ2-2	-	TRBV28	CASNLQGLGTGELFF	TGTGCCAGCAATTTACAGGGGCTGGGCACCGGGGAGCTGTTTTTT
-	TRBJ1-2	-	TRBV6-5	CASSYSNYGYTF	TGTGCCAGCAGTTACAGCAACTATGGCTACACCTTC
TRBD2	TRBJ2-2	-	TRBV6-5	CASTAGDRAGELFF	TGTGCCAGCACCGCGGGAGACCGGGCCGGGGAGCTGTTTTTT
-	TRBJ1-2	few	TRBV25-1	CASSAGYGGYTF	TGTGCCAGCAGTGCAGGGTATGGCGGCTACACCTTC
-	TRBJ2-5	-	TRBV5-1	CASSLGLGGTQYF	TGCGCCAGCAGCTTGGGACTAGGAGGGACCCAGTACTTC
-	TRBJ1-5	few	TRBV28	CASSLSGVGGNQPQHF	TGTGCCAGCAGTTTATCAGGGGTAGGGGGCAATCAGCCCCAGCATTTT
-	TRBJ1-2	-	TRBV9	CASSVSGQGMGGYTF	TGTGCCAGCAGCGTCTCGGGACAAGGGATGGGTGGCTACACCTTC
-	TRBJ1-6	-	TRBV18	CASSLRTLSYNSPLHF	TGTGCCAGCTCACTCAGGACTTTATCCTATAATTCACCCCTCCACTTT
-	TRBJ2-2	-	TRBV28	CASLPGGTGTGELFF	TGTGCCAGCCTCCCGGGGGGCACGGGCACCGGGGAGCTGTTTTTT
TRBD1	TRBJ2-1	-	TRBV7-6	CASSLGLPNPGQGNEQFF	TGTGCCAGCAGCCTTGGCCTTCCAAATCCGGGACAGGGCAATGAGCAGTTCTTC
-	TRBJ2-2	-	TRBV9	CASKGEVTGELFF	TGTGCCAGCAAGGGAGAGGTCACCGGGGAGCTGTTTTTT
TRBD2	TRBJ2-1	-	TRBV12-5	CASGPERGGNEQFF	TGTGCTAGTGGTCCTGAGCGGGGGGGCAATGAGCAGTTCTTC
TRBD1	TRBJ1-1	many	TRBV9	CASSSTGLGNTEAFF	TGTGCCAGCAGCTCGACAGGGTTGGGGAACACTGAAGCTTTCTTT
TRBD1	TRBJ1-1	-	TRBV9	CASSVSTGWDTEAFF	TGTGCCAGCAGCGTTTCGACAGGGTGGGACACTGAAGCTTTCTTT
-	TRBJ1-5	-	TRBV19	CASTQREWNQPQHF	TGTGCCAGTACCCAAAGGGAGTGGAATCAGCCCCAGCATTTT
-	TRBJ1-1	-	TRBV9	CASSAQGGGLNTEAFF	TGTGCCAGCAGCGCTCAGGGCGGGGGCCTTAACACTGAAGCTTTCTTT
-	TRBJ1-3	-	TRBV6-5	CASSYSYSRGNTIYF	TGTGCCAGCAGTTACTCTTACTCGAGGGGAAACACCATATATTTT
-	TRBJ2-4	-	TRBV5-6	CASSLEVGGKNIQYF	TGTGCCAGCAGCTTGGAGGTTGGGGGGAAAAACATTCAGTACTTC
-	TRBJ1-6	-	TRBV6-4	CASSDRGSPHSPLHF	TGTGCCAGCAGTGACAGGGGGTCCCCTCATTCACCCCTCCACTTT
-	TRBJ1-5	once	TRBV11-3	CASSRGDQPQHF	TGTGCCAGCAGCCGAGGCGATCAGCCCCAGCATTTT
TRBD2	TRBJ2-1	once	TRBV7-8	CASSLRWTSGTSWDEQFF	TGTGCCAGCAGCTTACGTTGGACTAGCGGGACTTCTTGGGATGAGCAGTTCTTC
-	TRBJ2-2	-	TRBV7-2	CASSSGLVGLNTGELFF	TGTGCCAGCAGCTCCGGTCTGGTGGGGCTGAACACCGGGGAGCTGTTTTTT
-	TRBJ1-5	-	TRBV27	CASMGGSGNQPQHF	TGTGCCAGCATGGGGGGATCGGGCAATCAGCCCCAGCATTTT
-	TRBJ2-5	-	TRBV18	CASSKDREETQYF	TGTGCCAGCTCGAAAGACAGAGAAGAGACCCAGTACTTC
TRBD1	TRBJ1-5	-	TRBV5-5	CASSDIQGNQPQHF	TGTGCCAGCAGCGATATACAGGGGAATCAGCCCCAGCATTTT
-	TRBJ1-4	-	TRBV29-1	CSVAVGATNEKLFF	TGCAGCGTTGCGGTCGGGGCAACTAATGAAAAACTGTTTTTT
-	TRBJ1-5	few	TRBV30	CAWSAGGNQPQHF	TGTGCCTGGAGTGCAGGGGGCAATCAGCCCCAGCATTTT
-	TRBJ1-5	-	TRBV27	CASSLQGPQPQHF	TGTGCCAGCAGTTTACAGGGCCCTCAGCCCCAGCATTTT
TRBD2	TRBJ2-3	-	TRBV9	CASSPGGWTDTQYF	TGTGCCAGCAGCCCCGGGGGGTGGACAGATACGCAGTATTTT